This T cell receptor (beta chain) was identified during a study of blood T cell repertoires in COVID-19 (dated by TCRdb to the early 2020s). For the study in its entirety: Samples covering the acute and convalescent phases of COVID-19 were provided by collaborators in the United States, Italy and Spain. The material from the prospective study consisted of cDNA or gDNA derived from T cells, B-cell-depleted T cells, or PBMCs. Subjects who had been exposed to COVID-19, were actively infected with it, or had recovered from it provided the deeply sampled blood TCRbeta repertoires that made up the dataset. A freely available public database, intended as a resource for researchers studying the immune response to SARS-CoV-2, is where the repertoires were released. The samples were drawn from the first 160 participants of the ongoing ImmuneRACE study and from 950 to 1,500 subjects provided by 6 global collaborators. A de-identified subject ID, COVID-19 status, age in years and sex were almost always included in the sample metadata. Where available, HLA class I and class II types were taken from metadata supplied by the sample provider and were not determined by assay-based typing.

TCRbeta CDR3 regions were amplified from genomic DNA by means of the immunoSEQ Assay, a bias-controlled multiplex PCR. The study's own analysis went as follows. Within the assay, amplification of reference gene primers was used to estimate how many nucleated cells each sample contained. Sequence reads were collapsed and filtered to measure the absolute abundance of every unique TCRbeta CDR3 rearrangement. Productive Simpson clonality was computed per sample as the square root of Simpson's diversity index over productive rearrangements. Entries here come from immuneACCESS through TCRdb and include only in-frame sequences with V and J called. Some clones fail to appear in such tables; in the studies checked, an unresolved V gene covers under half of the shortfall, and the cause of the remainder is unknown. The V and J calls and clone size come from that table; D and trimming were worked out from the DNA. Counted in this sample were under 150,000 clones; around nine tenths of them appeared once. The top ten constitute approximately 4% of the sample.

What the authors observed across the whole study: How much clinical and demographic metadata was included differed by source and by participant, and the metadata was provided uncurated.

The collaborating institutions used their own protocols to collect whole blood in K2EDTA tubes. Collaborator samples were shipped for TCRbeta analysis as frozen whole blood, isolated PBMCs, or DNA extracted from either sample type. This clone appeared a single time. It has no known antigen specificity. It has no much larger one-base neighbor in the sample; base qualities were not kept. Sequences SGHVS (CDR1) and FNYEAQ (CDR2) are obtained from the germline V gene. The germline ends are 14 bases apart after V is trimmed by 5 bases and J by 6 bases. The CDR3 sequence holds 13 residues, the cysteine and phenylalanine included. Just the 39-base CDR3 DNA is kept, in frame starting at base 1.

The chain was built from TRBV7-6 and TRBJ2-7; the D segment could be TRBD1, given 6 matching bases. Sequenced material: peripheral blood. The TCR sequence derives from a woman in her forties with acute or convalescent COVID-19. The nucleotide sequence is TGTGCCAGCAGCACACAGGGCCCTCTCGAGCAGTACTTC. Its translation is CASSTQGPLEQYF.